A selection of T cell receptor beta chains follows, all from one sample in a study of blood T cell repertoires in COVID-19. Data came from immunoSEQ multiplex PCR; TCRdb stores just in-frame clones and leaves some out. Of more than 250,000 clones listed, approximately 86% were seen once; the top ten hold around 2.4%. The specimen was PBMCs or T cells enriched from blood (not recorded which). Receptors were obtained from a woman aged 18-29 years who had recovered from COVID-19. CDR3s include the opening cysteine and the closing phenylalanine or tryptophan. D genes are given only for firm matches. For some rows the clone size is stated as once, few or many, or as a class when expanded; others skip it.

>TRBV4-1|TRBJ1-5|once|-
CASSQGLSGGYSNQPQHF
TGCGCCAGCAGCCAAGGATTATCAGGAGGGTATAGCAATCAGCCCCAGCATTTT
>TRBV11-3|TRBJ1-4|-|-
CASSLEGKLFGGLGSTNEKLFF
TGTGCCAGCAGCTTAGAGGGGAAGCTTTTCGGGGGGCTCGGCTCAACTAATGAAAAACTGTTTTTT
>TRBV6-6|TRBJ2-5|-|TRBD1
CASSGQGPTGSETQYF
TGTGCCAGCAGCGGACAGGGCCCAACGGGGTCGGAGACCCAGTACTTC
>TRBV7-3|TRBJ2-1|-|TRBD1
CASSPRQGADNEQFF
TGTGCCAGCAGCCCAAGACAGGGGGCGGACAATGAGCAGTTCTTC
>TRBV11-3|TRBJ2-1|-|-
CASSSQTVYNEQFF
TGTGCCAGCAGCTCTCAGACAGTCTACAATGAGCAGTTCTTC
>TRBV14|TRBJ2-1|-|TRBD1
CASSQEIRQGPFTAYNEQFF
TGTGCCAGCAGCCAAGAAATTAGACAGGGACCCTTTACCGCCTACAATGAGCAGTTCTTC
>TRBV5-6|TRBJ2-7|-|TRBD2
CASSMTSELSYEQYF
TGTGCCAGCAGCATGACTAGCGAACTCTCCTACGAGCAGTACTTC
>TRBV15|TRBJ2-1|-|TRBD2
CATSREMPGGVYNEQFF
TGTGCCACCAGCAGAGAAATGCCGGGGGGGGTCTACAATGAGCAGTTCTTC
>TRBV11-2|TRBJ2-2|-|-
CASSLFLRRSGELFF
TGTGCCAGCAGCTTATTCTTAAGGAGGTCCGGGGAGCTGTTTTTT
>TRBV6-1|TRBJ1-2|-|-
CASSENRFYGYTF
TGTGCCAGCAGTGAAAACAGGTTCTATGGCTACACCTTC
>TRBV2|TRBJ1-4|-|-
CASSPGLINEKLFF
TGTGCCAGCAGCCCGGGACTGATTAATGAAAAACTGTTTTTT
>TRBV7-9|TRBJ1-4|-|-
CASSSTGIGGKLFF
TGTGCCAGCAGCTCGACAGGTATAGGGGGAAAACTGTTTTTT
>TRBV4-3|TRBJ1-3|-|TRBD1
CASSRTGLGAGNTIYF
TGCGCCAGCAGCCGGACAGGGCTAGGCGCTGGAAACACCATATATTTT
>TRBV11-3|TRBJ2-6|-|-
CASSLDSSGANVLTF
TGTGCCAGCAGCTTAGACTCTTCTGGGGCCAACGTCCTGACTTTC
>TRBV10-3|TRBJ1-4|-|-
CAISEGGDEKLFF
TGTGCCATCAGTGAGGGGGGGGATGAAAAACTGTTTTTT
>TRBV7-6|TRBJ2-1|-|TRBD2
CASSFGGVSYNEQFF
TGTGCCAGCAGCTTTGGGGGGGTTTCCTACAATGAGCAGTTCTTC
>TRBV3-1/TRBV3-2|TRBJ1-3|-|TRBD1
CASSTQGSGNTIYF
TGTGCCAGCAGCACACAGGGGTCCGGAAACACCATATATTTT
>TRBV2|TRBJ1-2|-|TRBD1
CASRGQGFENGYTF
TGTGCCAGCAGGGGACAGGGATTTGAGAATGGCTACACCTTC
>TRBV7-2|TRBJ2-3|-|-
CASSLDSGEEPDTQYF
TGTGCCAGCAGCTTGGATAGCGGAGAAGAACCAGATACGCAGTATTTT
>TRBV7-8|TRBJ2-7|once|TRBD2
CASSLEGTSGRATREQYF
TGTGCCAGCAGCTTAGAAGGGACTAGCGGGAGGGCCACGAGGGAGCAGTACTTC
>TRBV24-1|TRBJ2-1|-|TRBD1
CATSDFGQGGDNEQFF
TGTGCCACCAGTGATTTCGGACAGGGGGGGGACAATGAGCAGTTCTTC
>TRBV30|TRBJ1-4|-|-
CAWKPHGGEKLFF
TGTGCCTGGAAGCCTCACGGCGGCGAAAAACTGTTTTTT
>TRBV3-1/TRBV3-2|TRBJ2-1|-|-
CASSQGGAAYNEQFF
TGTGCCAGCAGCCAAGGGGGAGCGGCTTACAATGAGCAGTTCTTC
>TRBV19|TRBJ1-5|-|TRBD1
CASSSRQGTNQPQHF
TGTGCCAGTAGTTCCCGACAGGGAACCAATCAGCCCCAGCATTTT
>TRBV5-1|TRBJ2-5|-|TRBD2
CASSYNSGYEETQYF
TGCGCCAGCAGCTATAATAGCGGGTACGAAGAGACCCAGTACTTC
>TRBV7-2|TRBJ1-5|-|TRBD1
CASRWTGGNQPQHF
TGTGCCAGCAGATGGACAGGGGGCAATCAGCCCCAGCATTTT
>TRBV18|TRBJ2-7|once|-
CASSPAAFSYEQYF
TGTGCCAGCTCCCCAGCGGCTTTCTCCTACGAGCAGTACTTC
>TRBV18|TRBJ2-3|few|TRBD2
CASSRSGGSATDTQYF
TGTGCCAGCTCACGCAGCGGGGGGAGTGCCACAGATACGCAGTATTTT
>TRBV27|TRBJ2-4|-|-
CASSLAREAKNIQYF
TGTGCCAGCAGTTTAGCTCGAGAAGCCAAAAACATTCAGTACTTC
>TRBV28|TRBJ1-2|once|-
CASSVYLTSTNYGYTF
TGTGCCAGCAGTGTCTACTTAACTTCTACTAACTATGGCTACACCTTC
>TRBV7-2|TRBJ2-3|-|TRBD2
CASSLGASGYTDTQYF
TGTGCCAGCAGCTTAGGGGCTAGCGGGTACACAGATACGCAGTATTTT
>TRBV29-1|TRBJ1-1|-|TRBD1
CSGGTENTEAFF
TGCAGCGGGGGGACAGAGAACACTGAAGCTTTCTTT